This T cell receptor beta chain was sequenced during a study of blood T cells in healthy people across ages. Across the study: Template-switching capture recovered about one barcoded beta molecule per two T cells. Findings and caveats of the study: Because sorting was not performed, PBMCs prevented conclusive naive versus antigen-experienced comparison. It was the long-lived donors that had more naive CD4+ cells and higher diversity than aged donors.

This clonotype was found a few times. Its antigen is unknown. The study recruited healthy Caucasian donors from Russia who were aged about 6 to 95. Primers used in a second PCR of roughly 6 to 12 cycles were a sample-barcoded 5' primer and a J-beta primer mix. TCRdb recomputed calls from the 5' RACE reads with MiXCR, one row per CDR3 protein. The table lists 1.5 million to 2 million distinct CDR3 sequences, 28% of them singletons, with 7.7% in the top ten. The CDR3 is made up of 16 amino acids. Germline CDR1 and CDR2: SGHTA and FQGNSA. The V segment lost 6 bases and the J segment 6 bases; nucleotides outside the gene matches: 10.

This chain connects TRBV7-2 to TRBJ1-5; 11 bases match TRBD1. This TCR was recovered from a woman in her thirties in good health. Sequenced material: blood. The CDR3 coding sequence is TGTGCCAGCAGTAACTTTCCGGGACAGGGGGTTCAGCCCCAGCATTTT. Amino acid sequence: CASSNFPGQGVQPQHF.